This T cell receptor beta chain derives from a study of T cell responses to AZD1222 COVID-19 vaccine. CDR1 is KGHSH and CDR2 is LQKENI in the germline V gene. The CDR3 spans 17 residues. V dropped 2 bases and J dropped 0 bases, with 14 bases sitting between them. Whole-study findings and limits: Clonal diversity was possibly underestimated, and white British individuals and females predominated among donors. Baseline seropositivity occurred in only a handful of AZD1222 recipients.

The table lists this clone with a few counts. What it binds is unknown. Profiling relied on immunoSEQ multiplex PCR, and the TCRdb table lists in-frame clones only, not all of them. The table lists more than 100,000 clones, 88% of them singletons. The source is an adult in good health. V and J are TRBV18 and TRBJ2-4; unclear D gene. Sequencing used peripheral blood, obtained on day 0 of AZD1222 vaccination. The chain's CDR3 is CASSPYTVKLAKNIQYF. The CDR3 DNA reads TGTGCCAGCTCACCATACACAGTGAAGTTAGCCAAAAACATTCAGTACTTC. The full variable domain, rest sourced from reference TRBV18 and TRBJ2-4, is NAGVMQNPRHLVRRRGQEARLRCSPMKGHSHVYWYRQLPEEGLKFMVYLQKENIIDESGMPKERFSAEFPKEGPSILRIQQVVRGDSAAYFCASSPYTVKLAKNIQYFGAGTRLSVL.